This T cell receptor beta chain was identified in a study of T cell repertoires in cytomegalovirus infection. Each CDR3 protein gets one entry after TCRdb re-called the reads with MiXCR. The sample has almost 550,000 distinct CDR3 sequences; 16% are singletons. In this sample, this clonotype turned up a few times. The CDR3 loop spans 15 amino acids. V shed 8 bases and J shed 2 bases, with 16 bases lying between them. In germline, CDR1 is SEHNR, CDR2 FQNEAQ (reference sequence). The chain has TRBV7-9 and TRBJ2-1; either TRBD1 or TRBD2 may supply D (5 bases each). Sequenced sample: CD8+ T cells from PBMCs. The source is a human donor in good health (CMV status not recorded). Some clones in this sample may be carry-over from other donors' samples. CDR3 nucleotides: TGTGCCAGCGAGCACGACGAGGGGCCCTACAATGAGCAGTTCTTC. The encoded protein is CASEHDEGPYNEQFF.